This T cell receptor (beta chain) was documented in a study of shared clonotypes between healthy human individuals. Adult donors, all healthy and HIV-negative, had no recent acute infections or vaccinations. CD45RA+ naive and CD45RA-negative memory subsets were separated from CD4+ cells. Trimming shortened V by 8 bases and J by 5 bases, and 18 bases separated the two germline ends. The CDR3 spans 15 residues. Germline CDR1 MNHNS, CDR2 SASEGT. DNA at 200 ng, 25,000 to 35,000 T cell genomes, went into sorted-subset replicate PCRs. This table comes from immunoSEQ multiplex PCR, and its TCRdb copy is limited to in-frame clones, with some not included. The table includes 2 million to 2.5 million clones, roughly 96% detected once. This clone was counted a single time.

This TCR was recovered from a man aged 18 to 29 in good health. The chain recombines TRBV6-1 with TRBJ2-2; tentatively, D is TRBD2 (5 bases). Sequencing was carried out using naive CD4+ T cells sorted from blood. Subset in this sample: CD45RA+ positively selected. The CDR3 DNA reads TGTGCCAGCGGAGGACGGATCCGGCGAACCGGGGAGCTGTTTTTT. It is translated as CASGGRIRRTGELFF.